These T cell receptor beta chains were read from a single sample in a study of T cell responses to AZD1222 COVID-19 vaccine. Produced via immunoSEQ multiplex PCR; TCRdb's table is partial and in-frame only. The ten most abundant clones cover about 2% of a sample with more than 110,000 clones. Sequences were obtained from peripheral blood. These receptors were collected from an adult in good health. The CDR3 runs from the conserved cysteine through the conserved F or W. Each record gives: D gene, V gene, J gene, CDR3 DNA, CDR3 protein. D genes are given only for firm matches.

d_call: TRBD1
v_call: TRBV29-1
j_call: TRBJ1-2
cdr3_nt: TGCAGCGCCAAGACAGGGTGGCCTGGTGGCTACACCTTC
cdr3_aa: CSAKTGWPGGYTF

d_call: TRBD2
v_call: TRBV27
j_call: TRBJ2-3
cdr3_nt: TGTGCCAGCAGTTCCCTAGCGGGGGACCTCGATACGCAGTATTTT
cdr3_aa: CASSSLAGDLDTQYF

d_call: .
v_call: TRBV2
j_call: TRBJ1-3
cdr3_nt: TGTGCCAGCAGCCCACAATCTTTCTCTGGAAACACCATATATTTT
cdr3_aa: CASSPQSFSGNTIYF

d_call: .
v_call: TRBV4-1
j_call: TRBJ1-2
cdr3_nt: TGCGCCAGCAGCCAACCCAGGCAAGGTTCAGGCTACACCTTC
cdr3_aa: CASSQPRQGSGYTF

d_call: .
v_call: TRBV7-2
j_call: TRBJ1-2
cdr3_nt: TGTGCCAGCAGCTTAGGCAGAGCAGAGTTGAATGGAGGCTACACCTTC
cdr3_aa: CASSLGRAELNGGYTF

d_call: .
v_call: TRBV5-1
j_call: TRBJ1-1
cdr3_nt: TGCGCCAGCAGCTTGTGGGGGCACACTGAAGCTTTCTTT
cdr3_aa: CASSLWGHTEAFF

d_call: .
v_call: TRBV7-6
j_call: TRBJ1-1
cdr3_nt: TGTGCCAGCAGCTTAGCTCCATTCCCGAACACTGAAGCTTTCTTT
cdr3_aa: CASSLAPFPNTEAFF

d_call: TRBD1
v_call: TRBV18
j_call: TRBJ1-2
cdr3_nt: TGTGCCAGCTCACGGGATCGCCAGGGGGGTGGCTACACCTTC
cdr3_aa: CASSRDRQGGGYTF

d_call: TRBD1
v_call: TRBV3-1/TRBV3-2
j_call: TRBJ1-1
cdr3_nt: TGTGCCAGCAGCCAAGACAGGGGGCGGAACACTGAAGCTTTCTTT
cdr3_aa: CASSQDRGRNTEAFF

d_call: .
v_call: TRBV4-3
j_call: TRBJ2-6
cdr3_nt: TGCGCCAGCAGCCAGGAGGAGAGCTCTGGGGCCAACGTCCTGACTTTC
cdr3_aa: CASSQEESSGANVLTF

d_call: .
v_call: TRBV15
j_call: TRBJ1-1
cdr3_nt: TGTGCCACCAGCAGGGATGGACAGTCCCAAGCTTTCTTT
cdr3_aa: CATSRDGQSQAFF

d_call: TRBD1
v_call: TRBV10-3
j_call: TRBJ2-3
cdr3_nt: TGTGCCATCAGTGAGCCGGGACAGGGGAACACAGATACGCAGTATTTT
cdr3_aa: CAISEPGQGNTDTQYF

d_call: .
v_call: TRBV18
j_call: TRBJ1-5
cdr3_nt: TGTGCCAGCTCCCCTGACAGAGTGAGCAATCAGCCCCAGCATTTT
cdr3_aa: CASSPDRVSNQPQHF

d_call: .
v_call: TRBV6-1
j_call: TRBJ1-1
cdr3_nt: TGTGCCAGCAGTGAAGTTACCCCTAGGACAGCTTTCTTT
cdr3_aa: CASSEVTPRTAFF

d_call: .
v_call: TRBV18
j_call: TRBJ1-3
cdr3_nt: TGTGCCAGCTCCTCTGACGGGTACTCTGGAAACACCATATATTTT
cdr3_aa: CASSSDGYSGNTIYF

d_call: TRBD2
v_call: TRBV4-1
j_call: TRBJ2-3
cdr3_nt: TGCGCCAGCAGACAGCGGGACTACATCACAGATACGCAGTATTTT
cdr3_aa: CASRQRDYITDTQYF

d_call: .
v_call: TRBV6-1
j_call: TRBJ1-3
cdr3_nt: TGTGCCAGCAGTGAGTTCCAGAGCTCTGGAAACACCATATATTTT
cdr3_aa: CASSEFQSSGNTIYF

d_call: TRBD2
v_call: TRBV5-8
j_call: TRBJ2-1
cdr3_nt: TGTGCCAGCTTACGGGGACTAGCGGGGAGGCCTGAGCAGTTCTTC
cdr3_aa: CASLRGLAGRPEQFF

d_call: .
v_call: TRBV9
j_call: TRBJ1-2
cdr3_nt: TGTGCCAGCAGCGGCCCGGTAGGAAGGCTCTATGGCTACACCTTC
cdr3_aa: CASSGPVGRLYGYTF

d_call: TRBD1
v_call: TRBV6-5
j_call: TRBJ2-7
cdr3_nt: TGTGCCAGCAGTTACGTTCGCGGGACAGGGGGCGAGCAGTACTTC
cdr3_aa: CASSYVRGTGGEQYF

d_call: .
v_call: TRBV21-1
j_call: TRBJ2-3
cdr3_nt: TGTGCCAGCAGCAAATTCGACGGTGCGGACGGACGGGGCGCCGGGGATACGCAGTATTTT
cdr3_aa: CASSKFDGADGRGAGDTQYF

d_call: TRBD2
v_call: TRBV30
j_call: TRBJ2-1
cdr3_nt: TGTGCCTGGAGAGCGCTAGCGGGGGATCAGCAGTTCTTC
cdr3_aa: CAWRALAGDQQFF

d_call: TRBD1
v_call: TRBV29-1
j_call: TRBJ2-7
cdr3_nt: TGCAGCGTTGATGGGACAGAGGGCTACGAGCAGTACTTC
cdr3_aa: CSVDGTEGYEQYF

d_call: .
v_call: TRBV19
j_call: TRBJ1-4
cdr3_nt: TGTGCCAGTAGTCCGGACCCCCGGGACAACAATGAAAAACTGTTTTTT
cdr3_aa: CASSPDPRDNNEKLFF

d_call: .
v_call: TRBV6-1
j_call: TRBJ1-1
cdr3_nt: TGTGCCAGCAGTGAATCGCTTGGGAGGATGAACACTGAAGCTTTCTTT
cdr3_aa: CASSESLGRMNTEAFF

d_call: TRBD1
v_call: TRBV5-1
j_call: TRBJ1-1
cdr3_nt: TGCGCCAGCAGCCCTGGCCGGGACAGGCCTCGTATGAACACTGAAGCTTTCTTT
cdr3_aa: CASSPGRDRPRMNTEAFF

d_call: .
v_call: TRBV19
j_call: TRBJ1-5
cdr3_nt: TGTGCCAGTAGTATGGGGCACGGGCAGACTAATCAGCCCCAGCATTTT
cdr3_aa: CASSMGHGQTNQPQHF

d_call: .
v_call: TRBV9
j_call: TRBJ1-3
cdr3_nt: TGTGCCAGCAGCGTAGACGGGGGTGGCTTCTCTGGAAACACCATATATTTT
cdr3_aa: CASSVDGGGFSGNTIYF

d_call: .
v_call: TRBV27
j_call: TRBJ1-2
cdr3_nt: TGTGCCAGCAGACAGGCGGGCTATGGCTACACCTTC
cdr3_aa: CASRQAGYGYTF

d_call: TRBD1
v_call: TRBV30
j_call: TRBJ1-6
cdr3_nt: TGTGCCTGGAGCGCACACACAGGGGTTAATTCACCCCTCCACTTT
cdr3_aa: CAWSAHTGVNSPLHF

d_call: TRBD1
v_call: TRBV5-5
j_call: TRBJ1-5
cdr3_nt: TGTGCCAGCAGCGCTCTTGGGACAGAGAACCAGCCCCAGCATTTT
cdr3_aa: CASSALGTENQPQHF

d_call: TRBD1
v_call: TRBV3-1/TRBV3-2
j_call: TRBJ2-2
cdr3_nt: TGTGCCAGCAGCCTATCCAACAGGGGGGGGGAGCTGTTTTTT
cdr3_aa: CASSLSNRGGELFF

d_call: .
v_call: TRBV30
j_call: TRBJ1-5
cdr3_nt: TGTGCCTGGAGTGGAGACAAGATCAATCAGCCCCAGCATTTT
cdr3_aa: CAWSGDKINQPQHF

d_call: .
v_call: TRBV7-8
j_call: TRBJ1-6
cdr3_nt: TGTGCCAGCAGCTTACTAGGGGGTACTACTAATTCACCCCTCCACTTT
cdr3_aa: CASSLLGGTTNSPLHF

d_call: TRBD2
v_call: TRBV3-1/TRBV3-2
j_call: TRBJ2-3
cdr3_nt: TGTGCCAGCAGCCAAGGGACTAGCTGGGATACGCAGTATTTT
cdr3_aa: CASSQGTSWDTQYF

d_call: .
v_call: TRBV29-1
j_call: TRBJ1-1
cdr3_nt: TGCAGCACCCGGACATTACTGAACACTGAAGCTTTCTTT
cdr3_aa: CSTRTLLNTEAFF

d_call: .
v_call: TRBV6-2/TRBV6-3
j_call: TRBJ1-5
cdr3_nt: TGTGCCAGCAGTTACCCTGGAGGACTTAACCTTAGCAATCAGCCCCAGCATTTT
cdr3_aa: CASSYPGGLNLSNQPQHF

d_call: .
v_call: TRBV6-4
j_call: TRBJ1-1
cdr3_nt: TGTGCCAGCAGTCCCGACTGGAACACTGAAGCTTTCTTT
cdr3_aa: CASSPDWNTEAFF

d_call: .
v_call: TRBV4-1
j_call: TRBJ2-7
cdr3_nt: TGCGCCAGCAGCCATCCTTTGGAGTCCTCCGAGCAGTACTTC
cdr3_aa: CASSHPLESSEQYF

d_call: .
v_call: TRBV4-3
j_call: TRBJ1-1
cdr3_nt: TGCGCCAGCAGCCAAGAGTGGCGGTACACTGAAGCTTTCTTT
cdr3_aa: CASSQEWRYTEAFF

d_call: .
v_call: TRBV3-1/TRBV3-2
j_call: TRBJ1-6
cdr3_nt: TGTGCCAGCAGCCCAGGGGTAAATTCACCCCTCCACTTT
cdr3_aa: CASSPGVNSPLHF

d_call: TRBD1
v_call: TRBV2
j_call: TRBJ1-2
cdr3_nt: TGTGCCAGCAGTGGTAACAGGGGCTATGGCTACACCTTC
cdr3_aa: CASSGNRGYGYTF

d_call: .
v_call: TRBV21-1
j_call: TRBJ1-1
cdr3_nt: TGTGCCACCCGGGGGGAGTTGAACACTGAAGCTTTCTTT
cdr3_aa: CATRGELNTEAFF

d_call: TRBD1
v_call: TRBV5-1
j_call: TRBJ2-7
cdr3_nt: TGCGCCAGCAGCTTGGGACAGGGGAATCAGTACGAGCAGTACTTC
cdr3_aa: CASSLGQGNQYEQYF

d_call: .
v_call: TRBV7-8
j_call: TRBJ2-3
cdr3_nt: TGTGCCAGCAGCTTAGCGGAGGACGCTAGCACAGATACGCAGTATTTT
cdr3_aa: CASSLAEDASTDTQYF

d_call: TRBD1
v_call: TRBV30
j_call: TRBJ1-2
cdr3_nt: TGTGCCTGGAACCACGGGACAGGGGATTTTGGCTACACCTTC
cdr3_aa: CAWNHGTGDFGYTF

d_call: TRBD1
v_call: TRBV28
j_call: TRBJ1-2
cdr3_nt: TGTGCCAGCAGTTCTCCCGGACAGGTGGGAGGCTACACCTTC
cdr3_aa: CASSSPGQVGGYTF